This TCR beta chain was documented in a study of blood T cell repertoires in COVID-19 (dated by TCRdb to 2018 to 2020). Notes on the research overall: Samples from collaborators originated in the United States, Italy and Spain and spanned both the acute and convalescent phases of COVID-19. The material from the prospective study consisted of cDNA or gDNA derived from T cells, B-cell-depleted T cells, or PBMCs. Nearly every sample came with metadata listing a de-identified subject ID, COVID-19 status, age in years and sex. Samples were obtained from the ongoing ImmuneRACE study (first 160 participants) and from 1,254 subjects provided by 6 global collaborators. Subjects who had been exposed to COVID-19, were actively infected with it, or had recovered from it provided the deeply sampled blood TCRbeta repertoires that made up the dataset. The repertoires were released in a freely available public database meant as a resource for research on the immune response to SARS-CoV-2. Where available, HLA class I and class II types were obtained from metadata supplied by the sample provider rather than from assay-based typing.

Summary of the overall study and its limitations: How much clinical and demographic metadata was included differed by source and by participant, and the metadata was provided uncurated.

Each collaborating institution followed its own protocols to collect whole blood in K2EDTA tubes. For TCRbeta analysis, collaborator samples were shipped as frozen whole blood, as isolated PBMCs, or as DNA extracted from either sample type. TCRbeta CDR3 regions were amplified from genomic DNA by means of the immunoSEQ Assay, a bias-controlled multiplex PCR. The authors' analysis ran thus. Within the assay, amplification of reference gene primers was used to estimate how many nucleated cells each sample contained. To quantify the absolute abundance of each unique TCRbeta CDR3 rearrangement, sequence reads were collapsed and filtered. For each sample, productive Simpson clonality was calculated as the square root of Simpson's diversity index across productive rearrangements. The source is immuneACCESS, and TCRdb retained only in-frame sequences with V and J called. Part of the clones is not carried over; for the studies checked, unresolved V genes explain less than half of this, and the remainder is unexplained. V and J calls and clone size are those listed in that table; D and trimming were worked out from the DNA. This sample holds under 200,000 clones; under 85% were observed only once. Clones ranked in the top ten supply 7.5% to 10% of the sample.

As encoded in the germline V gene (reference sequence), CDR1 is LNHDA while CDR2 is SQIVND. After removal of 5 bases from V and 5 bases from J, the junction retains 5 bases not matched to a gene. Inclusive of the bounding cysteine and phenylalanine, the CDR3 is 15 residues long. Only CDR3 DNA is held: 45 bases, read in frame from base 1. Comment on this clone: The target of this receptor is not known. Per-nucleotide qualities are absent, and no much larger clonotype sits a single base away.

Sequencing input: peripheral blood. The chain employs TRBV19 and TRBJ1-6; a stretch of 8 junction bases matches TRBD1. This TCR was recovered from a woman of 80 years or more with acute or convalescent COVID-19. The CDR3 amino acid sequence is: CASSSRQGHNSPLHF. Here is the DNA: TGTGCCAGTAGTTCCCGACAGGGGCATAATTCACCCCTCCACTTT.